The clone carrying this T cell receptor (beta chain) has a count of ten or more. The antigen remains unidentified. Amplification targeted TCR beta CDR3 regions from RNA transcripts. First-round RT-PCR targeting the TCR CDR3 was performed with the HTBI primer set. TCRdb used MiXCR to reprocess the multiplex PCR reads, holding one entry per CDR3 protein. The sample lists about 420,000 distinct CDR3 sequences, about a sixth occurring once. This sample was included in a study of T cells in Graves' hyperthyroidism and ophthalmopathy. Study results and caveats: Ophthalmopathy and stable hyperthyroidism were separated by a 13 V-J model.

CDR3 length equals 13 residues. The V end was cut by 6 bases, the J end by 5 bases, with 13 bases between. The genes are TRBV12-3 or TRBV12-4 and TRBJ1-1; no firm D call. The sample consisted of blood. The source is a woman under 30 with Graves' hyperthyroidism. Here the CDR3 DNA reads TGTGCCAGCAGCCCCATAGGGCCGACTGAAGCTTTCTTT. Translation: CASSPIGPTEAFF.